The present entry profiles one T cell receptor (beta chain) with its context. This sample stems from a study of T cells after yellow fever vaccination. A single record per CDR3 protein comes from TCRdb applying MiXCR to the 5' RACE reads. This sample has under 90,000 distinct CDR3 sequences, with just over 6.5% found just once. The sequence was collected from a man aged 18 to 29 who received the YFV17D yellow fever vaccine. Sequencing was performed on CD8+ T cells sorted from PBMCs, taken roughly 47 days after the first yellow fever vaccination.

The DNA for the CDR3 is TGTGCCAGCAGCTTGGCGGTTTCAGGGGTCATGAACACTGAAGCTTTCTTT. The encoded protein is CASSLAVSGVMNTEAFF. The chain uses TRBV5-6 and TRBJ1-1; tentatively, D is TRBD1 (6 bases). The CDR3 totals 17 residues. The V end was cut by 0 bases, the J end by 0 bases, with 15 bases between. Germline V gene data show CDR1 as SGHDT and CDR2 as YYEEEE.